This TCR beta chain was recorded in a study of blood T cell repertoires in COVID-19. Whole-study context: Recovered participants had two consecutive negative NP/OP PCR tests, healthcare professional clearance, or symptom resolution. T cells, B-cell-depleted T cells, or PBMCs provided the cDNA or gDNA that served as material.

This clone was seen just once. This CDR3 contains 14 residues. Germline V gene lookup returns CDR1 SGHTA and CDR2 FQGNSA. V lost 2 bases and J lost 6, with 12 bases in between. Clinical history reported by participants formed the basis on which cohorts were assigned. This table comes from immunoSEQ multiplex PCR, and its TCRdb copy is limited to in-frame clones, with some not included. The table shows 250,000 to 300,000 clones, with more than 70% occurring only once. The sequence was obtained from a woman aged 60 to 75 in a cohort exposed to, infected with or recovered from COVID-19 (not recorded which). What was sequenced was PBMCs or T cells enriched from blood (not recorded which). The rearrangement uses TRBV7-2 and TRBJ2-3; TRBD2 is a possible D gene (5 bases). This chain's CDR3 is CASSLWETGDTQYF. DNA for the CDR3: TGTGCCAGCAGCTTATGGGAGACCGGGGATACGCAGTATTTT.